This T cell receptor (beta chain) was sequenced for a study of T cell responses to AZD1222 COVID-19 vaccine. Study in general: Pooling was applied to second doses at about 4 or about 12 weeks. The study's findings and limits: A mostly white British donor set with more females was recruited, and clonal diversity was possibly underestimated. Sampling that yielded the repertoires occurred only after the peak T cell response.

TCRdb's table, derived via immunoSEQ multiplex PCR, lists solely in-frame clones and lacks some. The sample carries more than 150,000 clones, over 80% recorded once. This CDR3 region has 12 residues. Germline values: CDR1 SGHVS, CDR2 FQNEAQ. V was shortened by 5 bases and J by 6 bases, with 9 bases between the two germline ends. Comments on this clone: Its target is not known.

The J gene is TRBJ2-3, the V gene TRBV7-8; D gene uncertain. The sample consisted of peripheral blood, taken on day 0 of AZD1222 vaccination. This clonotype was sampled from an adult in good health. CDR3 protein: CASSPTGDTQYF. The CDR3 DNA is TGTGCCAGCAGCCCCACGGGCGATACGCAGTATTTT.